Below, 4 T cell receptor beta chains from the same sample are listed, as sequenced in a study of cytomegalovirus exposure and HLA in healthy donors. In the PCR, 60 Vbeta and 13 Jbeta primers were used. The protocol was immunoSEQ multiplex PCR, while the TCRdb copy is restricted to in-frame clones and leaves out a portion. The sample has some 60,000 clones; more than 75% are singletons. The specimen sequenced was PBMCs. These receptors were obtained from a man younger than 35 in good health and CMV-seronegative.

The sample holds a few counts of this clone. V and J are TRBV10-2 and TRBJ1-1; possible D gene TRBD1, 6 bases. CDR1 is WSHSY, CDR2 SAAADI, per germline. V lost 5 bases and J lost 0, with 10 bases in between. CDR3 length: 14 amino acids. The CDR3 reads CASSRDRMNTEAFF. The CDR3 DNA is TGCGCCAGCAGTCGCGACAGGATGAACACTGAAGCTTTCTTT.

The chain carries TRBV11-2 and TRBJ2-1, with D possibly being TRBD1 (6 bases). The CDR3 loop spans 16 amino acids. In germline, CDR1 is SGHAT, CDR2 FQNNGV. Between the trimmed V and J ends, which lost 5 bases and 4 bases, there was a span of 18 bases. The chain's CDR3 is CASSRPGQRDYNEQFF. The CDR3 DNA follows: TGTGCCAGCAGCCGCCCCGGACAGAGAGATTACAATGAGCAGTTCTTC.

The chain combines TRBV30 with TRBJ1-6, with 7 positions matching TRBD1. In germline, CDR1 is GTSNPN, CDR2 SVGIG (reference sequence). The CDR3 covers 14 residues. CDR3 sequence reads: CGSRETGISSPLHF. CDR3 nucleotides: TGTGGAAGCCGCGAGACAGGGATAAGTTCACCCCTCCACTTT.

The CDR3 loop reads CASSLGTGLSTQYF. CDR3 nucleotide sequence: TGTGCCAGCAGTTTAGGGACAGGGTTATCTACGCAGTATTTT. V and J are TRBV27 and TRBJ2-3; TRBD1 matches 9 bases. The CDR3 is 14 amino acids. Germline values: CDR1 MNHEY, CDR2 SMNVEV (reference sequence). V shed 2 bases, J shed 8 bases, and the junction held 5 bases outside the gene matches.